Below, one T cell receptor beta chain is given with its context. The data originate from a study of OX40 agonist ivuxolimab in advanced cancers. Across the study: In three patients, partial responses were observed, one with hepatocellular carcinoma and two with cutaneous melanoma.

With 3 bases clipped from V and 4 bases from J, the junction kept 3 bases outside the gene matches. The CDR3 has 14 residues. Germline V gene data show CDR1 as MNHEY and CDR2 as SMNVEV (reference sequence). Sequencing used immunoSEQ multiplex PCR; TCRdb keeps in-frame clones, though not all of them. The sample lists under 75,000 clones, about 93% seen once, with less than 10% in the top ten. The TCR sequence derives from an adult with an advanced solid tumor such as melanoma, head and neck, liver or kidney cancer. V and J are TRBV27 and TRBJ2-7; 10 nucleotides line up with TRBD2. The sequenced sample was CD4+ or CD8+ T cells sorted from blood, obtained in a trial of the OX40 agonist ivuxolimab. The CDR3 DNA reads as TGTGCCAGCAGTTTTTCGACTAGCGGGTACGAGCAGTACTTC. Translating it yields CASSFSTSGYEQYF.